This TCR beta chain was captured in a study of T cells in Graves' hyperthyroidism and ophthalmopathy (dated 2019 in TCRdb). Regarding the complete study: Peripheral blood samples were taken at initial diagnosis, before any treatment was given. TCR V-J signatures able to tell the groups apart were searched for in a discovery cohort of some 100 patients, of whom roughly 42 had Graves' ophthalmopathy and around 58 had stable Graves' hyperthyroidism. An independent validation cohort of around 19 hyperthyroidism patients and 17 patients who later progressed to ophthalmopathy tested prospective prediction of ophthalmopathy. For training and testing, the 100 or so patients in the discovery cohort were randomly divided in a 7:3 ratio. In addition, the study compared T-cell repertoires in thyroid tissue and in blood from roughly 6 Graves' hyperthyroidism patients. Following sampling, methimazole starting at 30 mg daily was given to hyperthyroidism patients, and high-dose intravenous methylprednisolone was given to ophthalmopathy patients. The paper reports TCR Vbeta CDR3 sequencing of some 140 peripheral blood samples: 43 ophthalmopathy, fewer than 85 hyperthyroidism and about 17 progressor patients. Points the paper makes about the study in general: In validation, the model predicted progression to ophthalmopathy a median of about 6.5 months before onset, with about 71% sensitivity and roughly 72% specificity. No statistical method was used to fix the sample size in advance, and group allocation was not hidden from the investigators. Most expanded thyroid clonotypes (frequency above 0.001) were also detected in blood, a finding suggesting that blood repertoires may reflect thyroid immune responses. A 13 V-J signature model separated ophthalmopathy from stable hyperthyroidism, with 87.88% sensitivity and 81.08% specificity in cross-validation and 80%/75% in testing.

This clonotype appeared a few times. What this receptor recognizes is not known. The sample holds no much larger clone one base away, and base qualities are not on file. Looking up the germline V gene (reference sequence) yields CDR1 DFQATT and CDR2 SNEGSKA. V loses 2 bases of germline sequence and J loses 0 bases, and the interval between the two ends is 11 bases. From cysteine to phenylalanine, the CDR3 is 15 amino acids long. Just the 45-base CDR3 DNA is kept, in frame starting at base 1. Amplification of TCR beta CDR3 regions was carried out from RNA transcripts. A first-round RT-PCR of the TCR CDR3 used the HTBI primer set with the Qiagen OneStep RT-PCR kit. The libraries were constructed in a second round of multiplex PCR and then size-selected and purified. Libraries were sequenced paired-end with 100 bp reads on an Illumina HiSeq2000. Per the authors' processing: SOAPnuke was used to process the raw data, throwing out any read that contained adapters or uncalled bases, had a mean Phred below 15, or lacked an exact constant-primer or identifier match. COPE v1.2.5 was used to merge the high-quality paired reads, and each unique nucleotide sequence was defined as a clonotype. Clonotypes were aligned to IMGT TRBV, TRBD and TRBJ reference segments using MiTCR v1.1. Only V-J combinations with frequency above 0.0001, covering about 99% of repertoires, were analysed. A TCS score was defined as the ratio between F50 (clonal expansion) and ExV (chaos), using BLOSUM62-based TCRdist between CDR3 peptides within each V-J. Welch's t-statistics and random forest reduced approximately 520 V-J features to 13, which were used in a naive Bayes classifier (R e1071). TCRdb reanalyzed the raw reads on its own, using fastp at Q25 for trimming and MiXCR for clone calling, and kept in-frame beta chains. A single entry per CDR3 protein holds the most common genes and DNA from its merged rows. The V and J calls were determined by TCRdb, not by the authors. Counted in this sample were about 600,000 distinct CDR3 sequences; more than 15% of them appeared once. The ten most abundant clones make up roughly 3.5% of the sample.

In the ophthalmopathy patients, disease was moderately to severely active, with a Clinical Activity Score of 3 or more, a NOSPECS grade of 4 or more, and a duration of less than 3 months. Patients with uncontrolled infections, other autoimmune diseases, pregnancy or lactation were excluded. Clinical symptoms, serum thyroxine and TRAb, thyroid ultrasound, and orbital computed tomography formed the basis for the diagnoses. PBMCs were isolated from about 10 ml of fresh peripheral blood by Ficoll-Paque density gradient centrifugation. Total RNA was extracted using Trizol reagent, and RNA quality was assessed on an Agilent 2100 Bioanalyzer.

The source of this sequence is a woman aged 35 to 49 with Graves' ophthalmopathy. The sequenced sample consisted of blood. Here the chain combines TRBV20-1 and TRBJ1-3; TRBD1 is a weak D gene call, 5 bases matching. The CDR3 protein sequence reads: CSARPQAISGNTIYF. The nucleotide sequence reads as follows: TGCAGTGCTAGACCACAGGCGATCTCTGGAAACACCATATATTTT.